Following are 9 T cell receptor beta chains from one sample sequenced in a study of blood T cell repertoires in COVID-19. The protocol was immunoSEQ multiplex PCR, while the TCRdb copy is restricted to in-frame clones and leaves out a portion. Altogether around 50,000 clones are present, around 80% being singletons, with the ten largest covering approximately 5%. The sequenced material came from PBMCs or T cells enriched from blood (not recorded which). The receptors stem from a woman in her fifties or sixties with acute COVID-19.

The genes are TRBV18 and TRBJ1-5; D is undetermined. Germline CDR1 and CDR2: KGHSH and LQKENI. Trimming took 2 bases from V and 8 from J, leaving 10 bases between them. The CDR3 has 13 residues. Written as DNA, the CDR3 is TGTGCCAGCTCACCAGGCCGGGGAGAGCCCCAGCATTTT. Protein: CASSPGRGEPQHF.

The chain carries TRBV6-1 and TRBJ2-5, with TRBD2 matching over 9 bases. There are 16 residues in the CDR3. Germline V lookup: CDR1 MNHNS, CDR2 SASEGT. After removal of 0 bases from V and 2 bases from J, the junction contained 4 bases not matched to a gene. CDR3 loop: CASSEAAGGGQETQYF. The CDR3 coding sequence is TGTGCCAGCAGTGAAGCTGCGGGGGGGGGACAAGAGACCCAGTACTTC.

The CDR3 here is CASSRRADSGNTIYF. The CDR3 bases are TGCGCCAGCAGCCGGCGGGCAGACTCTGGAAACACCATATATTTT. The V gene is TRBV4-1, the J gene TRBJ1-3; no reliable D call. Trimming shortened V by 4 bases and J by 0 bases, and 10 bases separated the two germline ends. The CDR3 extends over 15 amino acids. CDR1 is MGHRA and CDR2 is YSYEKL in the germline V gene.

The chain joins TRBV28 to TRBJ1-1, with D possibly being TRBD1 (6 bases). This CDR3 is 15 amino acids long. From germline, CDR1 is MDHEN and CDR2 SYDVKM. Between the trimmed V and J ends, which lost 7 bases and 2 bases, there was a span of 17 bases. The CDR3 nucleotides are TGTGCCAGCACCCCCGGGGCAGGGGCCAACACTGAAGCTTTCTTT. Its protein product is CASTPGAGANTEAFF.

The chain is built from TRBV9 and TRBJ1-2; no reliable D call. The germline V and J ends were trimmed by 0 bases and 1 base, with 4 bases remaining between them. Germline V gene lookup returns CDR1 SGDLS and CDR2 YYNGEE. The CDR3 sequence is 13 residues long. Here the CDR3 reads CASSVADNYGYTF. DNA of the CDR3: TGTGCCAGCAGCGTAGCAGATAACTATGGCTACACCTTC. The full variable domain, rest sourced from reference TRBV9 and TRBJ1-2, is DSGVTQTPKHLITATGQRVTLRCSPRSGDLSVYWYQQSLDQGLQFLIQYYNGEERAKGNILERFSAQQFPDLHSELNLSSLELGDSALYFCASSVADNYGYTFGSGTRLTVV.

The chain is built from TRBV5-1 and TRBJ1-1, with TRBD1 as a possible D gene (5 bases). Germline CDR1 reads SGHRS; CDR2 reads YFSETQ. The CDR3 runs 15 residues. V was clipped by 4 bases and J by 6 bases, with 19 bases between them. Here the CDR3 reads CASSPGVGGYSEAFF. CDR3 coding DNA: TGCGCCAGCAGCCCCGGGGTGGGGGGGTATTCTGAAGCTTTCTTT.

This clone was seen a handful of times. This rearrangement joins TRBV10-2 to TRBJ1-5; 10 bases align to TRBD1. J was trimmed by 2 bases and V by 4 bases; bases with no gene match: 2. The CDR3 has 15 amino acids. Germline values: CDR1 WSHSY, CDR2 SAAADI. The CDR3 is CASSAGTGGNQPQHF. CDR3 nucleotides: TGCGCCAGCAGTGCCGGGACAGGGGGCAATCAGCCCCAGCATTTT.

This clone counts as medium-sized. The chain employs TRBV19 and TRBJ2-3; tentatively, D is TRBD1 (7 bases). The CDR3 loop spans 16 amino acids. The germline V gene encodes CDR1 LNHDA and CDR2 SQIVND (reference sequence). V lost 1 base and J 2 bases, leaving 13 bases between the germline ends. CDR3 nucleotides: TGTGCCAGTAGTATAGTGGAGGGGGCTCCCACAGATACGCAGTATTTT. This codes for CASSIVEGAPTDTQYF.

This clone came up once. The chain joins TRBV11-3 to TRBJ2-1; maybe TRBD2 (5 bases). The CDR3 length is 14 residues. Germline V gene lookup returns CDR1 SGHNT and CDR2 YENEEA. Deletions cut 7 bases from V and 6 bases from J, with 16 bases between. The CDR3 sequence is CASTRDTRGNEQFF. Written as DNA, the CDR3 is TGTGCCAGCACCCGAGACACTCGGGGCAATGAGCAGTTCTTC.